Below, one T cell receptor (beta chain) is given with its context. Its cognate antigen is unknown. This sample is part of a study of cytomegalovirus exposure and HLA in healthy donors. Germline CDR1 reads SGHDT; CDR2 reads YYEEEE. CDR3 length: 18 amino acids. The V and J ends lost 0 bases and 0 bases, in that order; junction bases with no gene match: 8. Study-level points and caveats: Later, TCR association rates were found to vary by HLA locus, highest for DRB1 and lowest for HLA-C. An analysis was carried out later, and it reportedly showed fewer N-insertions in an Asian-associated ancestry cluster than the roughly 700-donor mean. The productive fraction for most TCR beta V segments was about 87% or about 30% in an earlier analysis. On later analysis, the bulk of CMV-associated TCR beta chains appeared to be HLA-restricted.

Primers: 60 Vbeta forward and 13 Jbeta reverse. TCRdb's table, derived via immunoSEQ multiplex PCR, lists solely in-frame clones and lacks some. The sample spans under 150,000 clones; the ten largest clones claim less than 3%. The clonotype was recovered from a man aged 35 to 55 in good health and CMV-seronegative. The specimen sequenced was PBMCs. V gene TRBV5-6 combines with J gene TRBJ2-1; TRBD2 agrees at 8 bases. CDR3 nucleotides: TGTGCCAGCAGCTTGGTGGCGGGGGGCCAGAGCTCCTACAATGAGCAGTTCTTC. It yields the protein CASSLVAGGQSSYNEQFF. Full variable domain (rest looked up from reference TRBV5-6 and TRBJ2-1): DAGVTQSPTHLIKTRGQQVTLRCSPKSGHDTVSWYQQALGQGPQFIFQYYEEEERQRGNFPDRFSGHQFPNYSSELNVNALLLGDSALYLCASSLVAGGQSSYNEQFFGPGTRLTVL.